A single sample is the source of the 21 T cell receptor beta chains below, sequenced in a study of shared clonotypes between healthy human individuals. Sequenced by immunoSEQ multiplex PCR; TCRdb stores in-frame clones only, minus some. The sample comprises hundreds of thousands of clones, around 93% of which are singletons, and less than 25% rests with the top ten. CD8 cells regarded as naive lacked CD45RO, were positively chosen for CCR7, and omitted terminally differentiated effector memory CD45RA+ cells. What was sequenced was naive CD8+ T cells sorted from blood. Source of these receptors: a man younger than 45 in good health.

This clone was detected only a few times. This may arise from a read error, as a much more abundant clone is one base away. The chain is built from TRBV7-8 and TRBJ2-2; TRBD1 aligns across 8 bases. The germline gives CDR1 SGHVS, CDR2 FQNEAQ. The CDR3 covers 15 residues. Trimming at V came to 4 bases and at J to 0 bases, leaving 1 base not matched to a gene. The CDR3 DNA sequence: TGTGCCAGCAGCTCGGACAGGGCGAACACCGGGGAGCTGTTTTTT. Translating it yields CASSSDRANTGELFF.

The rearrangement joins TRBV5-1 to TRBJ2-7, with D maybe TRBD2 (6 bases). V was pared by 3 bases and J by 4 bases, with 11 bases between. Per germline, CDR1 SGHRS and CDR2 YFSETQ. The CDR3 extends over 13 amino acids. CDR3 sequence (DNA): TGCGCCAGCAGCTGGAGGGGAGGATACGAGCAGTACTTC. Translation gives CASSWRGGYEQYF. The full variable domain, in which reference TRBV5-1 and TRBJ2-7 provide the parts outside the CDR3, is KAGVTQTPRYLIKTRGQQVTLSCSPISGHRSVSWYQQTPGQGLQFLFEYFSETQRNKGNFPGRFSGRQFSNSRSEMNVSTLELGDSALYLCASSWRGGYEQYFGPGTRLTVT.

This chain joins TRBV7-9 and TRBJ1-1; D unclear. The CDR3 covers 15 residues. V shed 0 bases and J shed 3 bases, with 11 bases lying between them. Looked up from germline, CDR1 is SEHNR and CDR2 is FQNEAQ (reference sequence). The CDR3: CASSLARVLDTEAFF. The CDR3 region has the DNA TGTGCCAGCAGCTTAGCGCGGGTTCTGGACACTGAAGCTTTCTTT.

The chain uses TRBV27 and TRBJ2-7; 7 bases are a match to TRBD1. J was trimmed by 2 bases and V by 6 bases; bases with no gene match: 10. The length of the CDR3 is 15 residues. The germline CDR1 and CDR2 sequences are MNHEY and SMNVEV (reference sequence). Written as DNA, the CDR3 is TGTGCCAGCAGCCCCTCACCCGGGACAGCCTACGAGCAGTACTTC. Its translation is CASSPSPGTAYEQYF.

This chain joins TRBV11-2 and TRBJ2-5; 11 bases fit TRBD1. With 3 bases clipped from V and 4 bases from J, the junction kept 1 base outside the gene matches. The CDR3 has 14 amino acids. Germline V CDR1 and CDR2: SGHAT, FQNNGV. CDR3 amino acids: CASSFGTGGETQYF. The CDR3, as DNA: TGTGCCAGCAGCTTCGGGACAGGGGGAGAGACCCAGTACTTC. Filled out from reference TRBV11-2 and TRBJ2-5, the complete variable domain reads EAGVAQSPRYKIIEKRQSVAFWCNPISGHATLYWYQQILGQGPKLLIQFQNNGVVDDSQLPKDRFSAERLKGVDSTLKIQPAKLEDSAVYLCASSFGTGGETQYFGPGTRLLVL.

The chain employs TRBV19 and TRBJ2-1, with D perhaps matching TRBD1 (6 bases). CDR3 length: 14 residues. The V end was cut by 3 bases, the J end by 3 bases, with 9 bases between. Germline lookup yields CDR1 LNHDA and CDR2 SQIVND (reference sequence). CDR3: CASSIGTLYNEQFF. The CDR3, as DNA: TGTGCCAGTAGTATCGGGACACTCTACAATGAGCAGTTCTTC.

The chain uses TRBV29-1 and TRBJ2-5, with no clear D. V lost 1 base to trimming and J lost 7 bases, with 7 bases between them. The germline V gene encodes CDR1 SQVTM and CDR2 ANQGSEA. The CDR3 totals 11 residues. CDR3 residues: CSVEGSWTQYF. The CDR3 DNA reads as TGCAGCGTTGAAGGGTCCTGGACCCAGTACTTC.

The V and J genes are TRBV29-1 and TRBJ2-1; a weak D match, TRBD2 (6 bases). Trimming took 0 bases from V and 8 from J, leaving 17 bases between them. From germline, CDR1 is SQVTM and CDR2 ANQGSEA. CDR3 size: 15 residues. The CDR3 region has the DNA TGCAGCGTTGAAGATCGGGGACGGGAGCCCGATGAGCAGTTCTTC. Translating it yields CSVEDRGREPDEQFF.

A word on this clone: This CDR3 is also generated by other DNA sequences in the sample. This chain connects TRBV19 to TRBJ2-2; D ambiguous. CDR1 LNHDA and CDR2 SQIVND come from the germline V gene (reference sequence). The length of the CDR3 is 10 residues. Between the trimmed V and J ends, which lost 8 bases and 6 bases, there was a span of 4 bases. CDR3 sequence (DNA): TGTGCCAGTTCGGCCGGGGAGCTGTTTTTT. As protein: CASSAGELFF. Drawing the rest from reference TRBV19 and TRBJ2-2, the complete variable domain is DGGITQSPKYLFRKEGQNVTLSCEQNLNHDAMYWYRQDPGQGLRLIYYSQIVNDFQKGDIAEGYSVSREKKESFPLTVTSAQKNPTAFYLCASSAGELFFGEGSRLTVL.

DNA for the CDR3: TGTGCCAGCAGTTCGACGGACACCTACGAGCAGTACTTC. Translating it yields CASSSTDTYEQYF. This chain links TRBV6-5 with TRBJ2-7, with D possibly matching TRBD1 (5 bases). Per germline, CDR1 MNHEY and CDR2 SVGAGI. Trimming pared 4 bases from V and 2 bases from J, leaving 9 bases between. The CDR3 is 13 residues long.

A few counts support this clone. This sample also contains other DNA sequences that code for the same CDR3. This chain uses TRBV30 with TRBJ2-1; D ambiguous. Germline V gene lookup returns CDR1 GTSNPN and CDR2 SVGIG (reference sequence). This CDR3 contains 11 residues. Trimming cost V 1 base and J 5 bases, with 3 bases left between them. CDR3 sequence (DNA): TGTGCCTGGAGTGGGGACAATGAGCAGTTCTTC. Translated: CAWSGDNEQFF.

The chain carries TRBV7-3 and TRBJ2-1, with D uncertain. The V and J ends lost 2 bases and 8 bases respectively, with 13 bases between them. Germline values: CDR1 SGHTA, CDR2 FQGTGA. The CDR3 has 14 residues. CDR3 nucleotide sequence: TGTGCCAGCAGCTTAGTTCCCCCCAGCTATGAGCAGTTCTTC. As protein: CASSLVPPSYEQFF.

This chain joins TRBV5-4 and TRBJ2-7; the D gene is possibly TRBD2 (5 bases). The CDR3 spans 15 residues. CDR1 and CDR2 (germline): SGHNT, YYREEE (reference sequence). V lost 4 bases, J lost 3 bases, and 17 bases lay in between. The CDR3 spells CASSPVSGSYYEQYF. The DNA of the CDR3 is TGTGCCAGCAGCCCTGTGTCGGGATCATACTACGAGCAGTACTTC.

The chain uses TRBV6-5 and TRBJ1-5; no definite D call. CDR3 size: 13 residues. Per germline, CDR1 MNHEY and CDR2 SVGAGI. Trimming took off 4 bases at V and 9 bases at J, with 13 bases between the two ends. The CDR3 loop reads CASSSSGGWPQHF. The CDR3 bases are TGTGCCAGCAGTTCCTCGGGAGGATGGCCCCAGCATTTT.

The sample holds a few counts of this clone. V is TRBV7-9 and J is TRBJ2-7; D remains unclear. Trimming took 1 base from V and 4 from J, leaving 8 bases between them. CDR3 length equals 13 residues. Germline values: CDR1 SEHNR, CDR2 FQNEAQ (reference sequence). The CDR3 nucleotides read TGTGCCAGCAGCTTAGTGGTCGAATACGAGCAGTACTTC. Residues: CASSLVVEYEQYF. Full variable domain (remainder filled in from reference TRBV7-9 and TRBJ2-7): DTGVSQNPRHKITKRGQNVTFRCDPISEHNRLYWYRQTLGQGPEFLTYFQNEAQLEKSRLLSDRFSAERPKGSFSTLEIQRTEQGDSAMYLCASSLVVEYEQYFGPGTRLTVT.

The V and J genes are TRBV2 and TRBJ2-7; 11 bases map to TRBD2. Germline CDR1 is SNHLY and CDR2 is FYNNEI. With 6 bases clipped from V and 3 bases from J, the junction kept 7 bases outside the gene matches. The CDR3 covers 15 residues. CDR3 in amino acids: CASRETSGRYYEQYF. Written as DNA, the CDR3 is TGTGCCAGCAGGGAAACTAGCGGGAGATACTACGAGCAGTACTTC. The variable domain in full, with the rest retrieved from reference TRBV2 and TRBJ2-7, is EPEVTQTPSHQVTQMGQEVILRCVPISNHLYFYWYRQILGQKVEFLVSFYNNEISEKSEIFDDQFSVERPDGSNFTLKIRSTKLEDSAMYFCASRETSGRYYEQYFGPGTRLTVT.

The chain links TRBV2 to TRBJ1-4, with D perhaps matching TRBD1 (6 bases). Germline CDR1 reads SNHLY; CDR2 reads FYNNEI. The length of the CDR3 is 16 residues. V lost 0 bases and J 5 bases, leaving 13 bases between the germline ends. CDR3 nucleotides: TGTGCCAGCAGTGAAGCCTTGGACAGCGCGAATGAAAAACTGTTTTTT. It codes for CASSEALDSANEKLFF.

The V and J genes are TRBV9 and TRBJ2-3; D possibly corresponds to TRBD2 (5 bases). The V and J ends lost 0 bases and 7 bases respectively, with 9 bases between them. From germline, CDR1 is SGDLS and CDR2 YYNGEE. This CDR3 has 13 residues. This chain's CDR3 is CASSVASDYTQYF. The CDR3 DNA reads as TGTGCCAGCAGCGTAGCCTCGGACTATACGCAGTATTTT.

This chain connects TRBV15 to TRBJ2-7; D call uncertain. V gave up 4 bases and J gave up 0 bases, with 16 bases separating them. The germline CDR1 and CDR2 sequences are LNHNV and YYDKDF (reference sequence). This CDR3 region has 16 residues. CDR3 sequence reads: CATSIIVSRNSYEQYF. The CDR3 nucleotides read TGTGCCACCAGCATTATCGTGAGCAGGAACTCCTACGAGCAGTACTTC.

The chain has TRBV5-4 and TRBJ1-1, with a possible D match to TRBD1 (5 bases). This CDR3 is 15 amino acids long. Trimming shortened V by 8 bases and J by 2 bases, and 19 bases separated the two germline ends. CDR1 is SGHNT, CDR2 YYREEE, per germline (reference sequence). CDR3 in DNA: TGTGCCAGTTTTGGGGGGTACGGGGGAAACACTGAAGCTTTCTTT. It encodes CASFGGYGGNTEAFF.

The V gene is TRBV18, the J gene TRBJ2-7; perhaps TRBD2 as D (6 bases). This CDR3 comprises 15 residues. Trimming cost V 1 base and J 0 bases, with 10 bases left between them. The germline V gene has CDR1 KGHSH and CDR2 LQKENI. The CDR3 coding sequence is TGTGCCAGCTCACCACTTCGGGAGAGCTCCTACGAGCAGTACTTC. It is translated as CASSPLRESSYEQYF. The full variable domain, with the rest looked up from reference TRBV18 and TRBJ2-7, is NAGVMQNPRHLVRRRGQEARLRCSPMKGHSHVYWYRQLPEEGLKFMVYLQKENIIDESGMPKERFSAEFPKEGPSILRIQQVVRGDSAAYFCASSPLRESSYEQYFGPGTRLTVT.